The 11 T cell receptor beta chains presented below share a single source sample, sequenced in a study of shared clonotypes between healthy human individuals. Sequencing was performed with immunoSEQ multiplex PCR; in TCRdb, only in-frame clones are kept and a portion is missing. The sample lists 2 million to 2.5 million clones, 85% to 95% occurring once. What was sequenced was naive CD4+ T cells from PBMCs. Stated subset: CD45RA+ positively selected. The receptors here all came from a man aged 18 to 30 in good health. Some clones in this sample may be carry-over from other donors' samples.

V gene TRBV7-9 combines with J gene TRBJ2-6, with D unresolved. The CDR3 runs to 17 residues. Germline CDR1 SEHNR, CDR2 FQNEAQ (reference sequence). Trimming took off 1 base at V and 0 bases at J, with 10 bases between the two ends. CDR3 DNA: TGTGCCAGCAGCTTAGGGATCTCCCACTCTGGGGCCAACGTCCTGACTTTC. Translated: CASSLGISHSGANVLTF.

This clone was counted between two and nine times. CDR3 sequence: CASSLARQGYGYTF. CDR3 sequence (DNA): TGTGCCAGCAGCTTGGCCCGGCAGGGGTATGGCTACACCTTC. The rearrangement uses TRBV5-8 and TRBJ1-2, with D perhaps TRBD1 (6 bases). CDR1 SGHTS and CDR2 YDEGEE come from the germline V gene. This CDR3 spans 14 amino acids. The ends were cut back, 0 bases at V and 5 bases at J, with 11 bases in the middle.

This clone has only one observation. The same CDR3 also results from other DNA sequences found in this sample. CDR3 protein: CASSVGGYQPQHF. As DNA, the CDR3 is TGTGCCAGCAGCGTAGGAGGGTATCAGCCCCAGCATTTT. V is TRBV9 and J is TRBJ1-5; unclear D gene. CDR3 length equals 13 residues. Germline CDR1 reads SGDLS; CDR2 reads YYNGEE. V was clipped by 0 bases and J by 5 bases, with 6 bases between them.

The V call is TRBV7-3, the J call TRBJ2-6; no reliable D call. The CDR3 has 17 amino acids. The ends were cut back, 5 bases at V and 0 bases at J, with 14 bases in the middle. Germline values: CDR1 SGHTA, CDR2 FQGTGA. Here the CDR3 reads CASSPPGRNSGANVLTF. CDR3 DNA sequence: TGTGCCAGCAGCCCCCCTGGACGGAACTCTGGGGCCAACGTCCTGACTTTC.

The V call is TRBV10-3, the J call TRBJ1-2; 7 bases map to TRBD1. Germline V CDR1 and CDR2: ENHRY, SYGVKD. This CDR3 has 13 residues. After removal of 9 bases from V and 0 bases from J, the junction contained 4 bases not matched to a gene. CDR3 amino acids: CAIGTDPNYGYTF. The CDR3 DNA follows: TGTGCCATTGGGACAGACCCTAACTATGGCTACACCTTC.

V gene TRBV7-9 combines with J gene TRBJ2-1; either TRBD1 or TRBD2 may fit D (6 bases each). V was shortened by 5 bases and J by 9 bases, with 20 bases between the two germline ends. The CDR3 has 15 amino acids. Per germline, CDR1 SEHNR and CDR2 FQNEAQ (reference sequence). CDR3 DNA: TGTGCCAGCAGCCCACCCCGTGGGGGGCAGGTTGAGCAGTTCTTC. Its protein is CASSPPRGGQVEQFF.

The chain combines TRBV5-1 with TRBJ2-7; TRBD1 is a possible D gene (6 bases). This CDR3 region has 13 residues. The germline V and J ends were trimmed by 2 bases and 3 bases, with 9 bases remaining between them. CDR1 is SGHRS, CDR2 YFSETQ, per germline. The CDR3 region has the DNA TGCGCCAGCAGCTTCACAGGGATCTACGAGCAGTACTTC. This translates into CASSFTGIYEQYF.

The gene calls are TRBV7-9 and TRBJ2-5, with unresolved D. This CDR3 has 12 amino acids. With 2 bases removed from V and 1 base from J, the gap between germline ends came to 2 bases. Germline V gene lookup returns CDR1 SEHNR and CDR2 FQNEAQ (reference sequence). Written as DNA, the CDR3 is TGTGCCAGCAGCTTATTCCAAGAGACCCAGTACTTC. This gives the protein CASSLFQETQYF.

This clone was observed a single time. J is TRBJ2-2 and V is TRBV5-4; 12 positions match TRBD2. Germline CDR1 reads SGHNT; CDR2 reads YYREEE (reference sequence). The CDR3 spans 17 residues. V was clipped by 1 base and J by 6 bases; unmatched bases: 7. CDR3 DNA sequence: TGTGCCAGCAGCTTGTCGACTAGCGGGAGAGAGGCCGGGGAGCTGTTTTTT. Its translation is CASSLSTSGREAGELFF.

The V call is TRBV18, the J call TRBJ2-3; TRBD1 matches 7 bases. The CDR3 spans 15 residues. The germline gives CDR1 KGHSH, CDR2 LQKENI. The trim removed 4 bases at V and 4 bases at J, leaving 8 bases unmatched. Here the CDR3 DNA reads TGTGCCAGCTCACGGGACAGCCCGGGCGCAGATACGCAGTATTTT. Translation: CASSRDSPGADTQYF.

The chain carries TRBV27 and TRBJ2-7; 8 positions match TRBD2. Germline loops: CDR1 MNHEY, CDR2 SMNVEV (reference sequence). V trimming: 5 bases; J trimming: 8 bases; junction bases outside the gene matches: 17. The CDR3 has 16 residues. The CDR3 sequence is CASSPLPPSSGGKQYF. The CDR3 DNA reads TGTGCCAGCAGTCCCCTCCCCCCCTCGTCGGGAGGGAAGCAGTACTTC.